This is a list of T cell receptor beta chains from one sample in a study of blood T cell repertoires in COVID-19. Using immunoSEQ multiplex PCR, the repertoire was profiled, and TCRdb retains in-frame clones only, with some absent. The table has about 39,000 clones, over 85% seen once. Sequenced: peripheral blood. The receptors here all came from a human donor with active COVID-19. The donor label of this sample is uncertain. Both conserved end residues are part of each CDR3. A D gene is named only where the DNA matches it firmly. Clone size, where shown, is once, few, many, or a class for clones that have expanded.

clone size,V gene,J gene,D gene,CDR3 DNA,CDR3 protein
.,TRBV29-1,TRBJ2-7,.,TGCAGCGGAGGGGGGAAGGCGGGGGCCCCTGACGAGCAGTACTTC,CSGGGKAGAPDEQYF
.,TRBV6-2/TRBV6-3,TRBJ2-2,.,TGTGCCAGCAGTTACCCGACTAGAGCCACCGGGGAGCTGTTTTTT,CASSYPTRATGELFF
.,TRBV24-1,TRBJ1-2,TRBD1,TGTGCCACCAGTGGTACCCAGGGACAGGCGGGACTCTATGGCTACACCTTC,CATSGTQGQAGLYGYTF
.,TRBV27,TRBJ2-2,TRBD1,TGTGCCAGCAGTCCCGCCCCAGGACAGGGGGCCGGGGAGCTGTTTTTT,CASSPAPGQGAGELFF
.,TRBV7-9,TRBJ1-6,.,TGTGCCAGCAGCCAAAATAATTCACCCCTCCACTTT,CASSQNNSPLHF
.,TRBV10-3,TRBJ2-7,TRBD1,TGTGCCATCAGTGATGACAGGGGGCGCATCTACGAGCAGTACTTC,CAISDDRGRIYEQYF
.,TRBV15,TRBJ2-7,.,TGTGCCACCAGCAGAGCCACGGACAGTTTCTACGAGCAGTACTTC,CATSRATDSFYEQYF
.,TRBV6-2/TRBV6-3,TRBJ2-6,TRBD1,TGTGCCAGCAGTTACAGGACAGGGGCTGGTTCTGGGGCCAACGTCCTGACTTTC,CASSYRTGAGSGANVLTF
.,TRBV9,TRBJ2-3,TRBD2,TGTGCCAGCAGCTTAGCTGGCGGGAGCTCCACAGATACGCAGTATTTT,CASSLAGGSSTDTQYF
.,TRBV11-2,TRBJ2-7,.,TGTGCCAGCAGCCGGGACACCTCCTACGAGCAGTACTTC,CASSRDTSYEQYF
.,TRBV29-1,TRBJ2-3,TRBD1,TGCAGCGTTGAACTTGGACAGGGCCCACCCTCGGGGACGCAGTATTTT,CSVELGQGPPSGTQYF
.,TRBV2,TRBJ2-5,.,TGTGCCAGTAGCAGAGGAGAGACCCAGTACTTC,CASSRGETQYF
.,TRBV4-1,TRBJ2-7,TRBD2,TGCGCCAGCAGCCGGACTAGCTCCTCCTACGAGCAGTACTTC,CASSRTSSSYEQYF
.,TRBV6-5,TRBJ1-5,TRBD1,TGTGCCAGCCAGGGACAGGGGGTCAATCAGCCCCAGCATTTT,CASQGQGVNQPQHF
.,TRBV28,TRBJ1-2,TRBD1,TGTGCCAGCAGCACCCCGGGACAGGGGGCCGTGGATGGCTACACCTTC,CASSTPGQGAVDGYTF
.,TRBV5-1,TRBJ1-3,.,TGCGCCAGCAGCTCGGACAGCCCGACGGGGACCATATATTTT,CASSSDSPTGTIYF
.,TRBV11-1,TRBJ1-3,TRBD1,TGTGCCAGCAGCCCGCGGACAGGGGGCAGCGGAAACACCATATATTTT,CASSPRTGGSGNTIYF
once,TRBV3-1/TRBV3-2,TRBJ2-6,.,TGTGCCAGCAGCCCAGTAATCTCTGGGGCCAACGTCCTGACTTTC,CASSPVISGANVLTF
.,TRBV28,TRBJ1-2,.,TGTGCCAGCAGTTCGGACATGATATATGGCTACACCTTC,CASSSDMIYGYTF
once,TRBV11-2,TRBJ1-5,TRBD1,TGTGCCAGCAGCTTAGGGGACAGAGGGCCCCAGCATTTT,CASSLGDRGPQHF
.,TRBV6-5,TRBJ1-2,TRBD1,TGTGCCAGCAGTTACCGGGGACAGGGGAACTATGGCTACACCTTC,CASSYRGQGNYGYTF
few,TRBV5-1,TRBJ2-2,TRBD1,TGCGCCAGCGCATCGGGACAGGGGTCCACCGGGGAGCTGTTTTTT,CASASGQGSTGELFF
.,TRBV7-6,TRBJ2-1,TRBD2,TGTGCCAGCAGCTTAACGGGCAGGGCCGGCGGGAGTTCCTACAATGAGCAGTTCTTC,CASSLTGRAGGSSYNEQFF
.,TRBV29-1,TRBJ2-2,.,TGCAGCGTTGGGAGGAACACCGGGGAGCTGTTTTTT,CSVGRNTGELFF
.,TRBV19,TRBJ2-7,TRBD1,TGTGCCAGTAGTGCAGCCGGGACAGGGGAATACGAGCAGTACTTC,CASSAAGTGEYEQYF
.,TRBV4-1,TRBJ2-5,TRBD1,TGCGCCAGCAGCCAGGCAGGGACAGGGCGTGAGACCCAGTACTTC,CASSQAGTGRETQYF
once,TRBV6-2/TRBV6-3,TRBJ2-1,TRBD1,TGTGCCAGCAGTTCTCGTTTGCGGTTGGGACAGGGGGTCCGGGCCGAGCAGTTCTTC,CASSSRLRLGQGVRAEQFF
.,TRBV7-8,TRBJ1-2,TRBD1,TGTGCCAGCAGCTTTCTGGGACAGGGGATACACCCCCGGGATGGCTACACCTTC,CASSFLGQGIHPRDGYTF
few,TRBV5-1,TRBJ2-7,TRBD1,TGCGCCAGCAGCTTGGGGACAGGGCCCTACGAGCAGTACTTC,CASSLGTGPYEQYF
.,TRBV6-5,TRBJ1-3,.,TGTGCCAGCAGTTACAGGGGGGGCTCTGGAAACACCATATATTTT,CASSYRGGSGNTIYF
once,TRBV24-1,TRBJ2-3,.,TGTGCCACCAGTGGATCCGGTAGCACAGATACGCAGTATTTT,CATSGSGSTDTQYF
.,TRBV9,TRBJ2-1,TRBD2,TGTGCCAGCAGCGTTGGGCCGGGACTAGCGGGGTCAAATGAGCAGTTCTTC,CASSVGPGLAGSNEQFF
.,TRBV19,TRBJ1-2,.,TGTGCCAGTAGTGCCGCCGAGCTTAACTATGGCTACACCTTC,CASSAAELNYGYTF
.,TRBV2,TRBJ2-7,TRBD1,TGTGCCAGCACCCTGGGACAGCGCTACGAGCAGTACTTC,CASTLGQRYEQYF
.,TRBV5-4,TRBJ2-3,TRBD1,TGTGCCAGCAGGCCCGGACAGGGGGTAGGAACAGATACGCAGTATTTT,CASRPGQGVGTDTQYF
.,TRBV29-1,TRBJ2-1,TRBD2,TGCAGCGTCCAAGCGGGAGTCTTATACAATGAGCAGTTCTTC,CSVQAGVLYNEQFF
.,TRBV7-7,TRBJ1-2,TRBD1,TGTGCTAGGACTATTACAGGGGATTGTCAACACAACTATGGCTACACCTTC,CARTITGDCQHNYGYTF
.,TRBV7-2,TRBJ2-7,.,TGTGCCAGCAGCTTCATTACAGGGTCGCGGGACGAGCAGTACTTC,CASSFITGSRDEQYF
.,TRBV11-3,TRBJ2-7,.,TGTGCCAGCAGCGGCCGCGACAGATACGAGCAGTACTTC,CASSGRDRYEQYF
once,TRBV5-1,TRBJ2-1,TRBD1,TGCGCCAGCAGCTCACAGGGGATGCCCAACAATGAGCAGTTCTTC,CASSSQGMPNNEQFF
once,TRBV5-1,TRBJ2-5,TRBD2,TGCGCCAGCAGCTTGGTATTAGCGGGGGGGCAAGAGACCCAGTACTTC,CASSLVLAGGQETQYF
.,TRBV12-3/TRBV12-4,TRBJ1-1,.,TGTGCCAGCAGTTTAAACCCCAGGCCTGAAGCTTTCTTT,CASSLNPRPEAFF